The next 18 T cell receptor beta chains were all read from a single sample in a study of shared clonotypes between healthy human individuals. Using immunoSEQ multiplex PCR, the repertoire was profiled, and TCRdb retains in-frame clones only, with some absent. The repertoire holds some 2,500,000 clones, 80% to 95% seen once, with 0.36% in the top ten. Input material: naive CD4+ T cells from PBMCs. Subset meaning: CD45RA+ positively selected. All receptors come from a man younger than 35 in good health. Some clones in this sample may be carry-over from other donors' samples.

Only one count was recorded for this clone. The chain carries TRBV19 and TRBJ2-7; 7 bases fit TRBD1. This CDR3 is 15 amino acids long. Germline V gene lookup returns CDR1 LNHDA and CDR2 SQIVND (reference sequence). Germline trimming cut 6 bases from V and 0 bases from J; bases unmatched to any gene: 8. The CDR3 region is CASSSGTANSYEQYF. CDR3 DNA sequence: TGTGCCAGTAGCTCCGGGACAGCTAACTCCTACGAGCAGTACTTC. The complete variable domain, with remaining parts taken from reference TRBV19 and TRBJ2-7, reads DGGITQSPKYLFRKEGQNVTLSCEQNLNHDAMYWYRQDPGQGLRLIYYSQIVNDFQKGDIAEGYSVSREKKESFPLTVTSAQKNPTAFYLCASSSGTANSYEQYFGPGTRLTVT.

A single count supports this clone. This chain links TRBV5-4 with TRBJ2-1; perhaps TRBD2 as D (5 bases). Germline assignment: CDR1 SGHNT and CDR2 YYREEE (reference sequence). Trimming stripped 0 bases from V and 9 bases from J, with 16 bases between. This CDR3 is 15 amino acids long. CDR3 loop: CASSLGLAGSLEQFF. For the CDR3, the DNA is TGTGCCAGCAGCTTGGGGCTAGCAGGTTCCCTTGAGCAGTTCTTC.

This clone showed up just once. CDR3 region: CASSLQGTGYEQYF. The CDR3 DNA is TGTGCCAGCAGCCTCCAGGGAACTGGCTACGAGCAGTACTTC. The V gene is TRBV6-1, the J gene TRBJ2-7, with D possibly being TRBD1 (5 bases). This CDR3 is built from 14 residues. The germline V and J ends were trimmed by 6 bases and 3 bases, with 15 bases remaining between them. Germline CDR1 and CDR2: MNHNS and SASEGT.

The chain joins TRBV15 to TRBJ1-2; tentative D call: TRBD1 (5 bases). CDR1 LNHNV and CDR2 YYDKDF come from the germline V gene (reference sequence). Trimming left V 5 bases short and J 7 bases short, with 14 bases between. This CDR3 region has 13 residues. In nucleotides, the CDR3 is TGTGCCACCAGCGTCCCCAGGGAGGTTGGCTACACCTTC. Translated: CATSVPREVGYTF.

CDR3 region: CASSRQSGLARETQYF. DNA for the CDR3: TGTGCCAGCAGTCGCCAGTCCGGGCTAGCACGGGAGACCCAGTACTTC. This rearrangement joins TRBV27 to TRBJ2-5; D is perhaps TRBD2 (5 bases). The germline gives CDR1 MNHEY, CDR2 SMNVEV (reference sequence). The CDR3 is made up of 16 amino acids. V was shortened by 5 bases and J by 5 bases, with 21 bases between the two germline ends.

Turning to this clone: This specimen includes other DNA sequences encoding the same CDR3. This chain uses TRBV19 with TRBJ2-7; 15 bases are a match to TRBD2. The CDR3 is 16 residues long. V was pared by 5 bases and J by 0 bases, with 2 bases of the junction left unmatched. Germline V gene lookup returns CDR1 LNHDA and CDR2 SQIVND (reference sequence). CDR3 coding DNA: TGTGCCAGTAGTCCGGGACTAGCGGGAGGCTCCTACGAGCAGTACTTC. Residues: CASSPGLAGGSYEQYF. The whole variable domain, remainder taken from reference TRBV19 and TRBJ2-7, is DGGITQSPKYLFRKEGQNVTLSCEQNLNHDAMYWYRQDPGQGLRLIYYSQIVNDFQKGDIAEGYSVSREKKESFPLTVTSAQKNPTAFYLCASSPGLAGGSYEQYFGPGTRLTVT.

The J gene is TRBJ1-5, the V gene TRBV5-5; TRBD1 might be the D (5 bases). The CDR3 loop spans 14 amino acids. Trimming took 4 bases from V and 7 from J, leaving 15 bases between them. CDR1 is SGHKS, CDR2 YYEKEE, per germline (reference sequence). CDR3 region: CASSGDLRSQPQHF. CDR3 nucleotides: TGTGCCAGCAGCGGGGACTTGAGGAGCCAGCCCCAGCATTTT.

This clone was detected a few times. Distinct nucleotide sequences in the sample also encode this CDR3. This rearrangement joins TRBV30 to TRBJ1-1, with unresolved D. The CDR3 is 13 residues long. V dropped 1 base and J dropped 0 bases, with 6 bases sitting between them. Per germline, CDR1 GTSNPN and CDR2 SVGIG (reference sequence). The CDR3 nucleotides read TGTGCCTGGAGTGGGCAGCTGAACACTGAAGCTTTCTTT. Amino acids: CAWSGQLNTEAFF. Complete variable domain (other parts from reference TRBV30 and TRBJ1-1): SQTIHQWPATLVQPVGSPLSLECTVEGTSNPNLYWYRQAAGRGLQLLFYSVGIGQISSEVPQNLSASRPQDRQFILSSKKLLLSDSGFYLCAWSGQLNTEAFFGQGTRLTVV.

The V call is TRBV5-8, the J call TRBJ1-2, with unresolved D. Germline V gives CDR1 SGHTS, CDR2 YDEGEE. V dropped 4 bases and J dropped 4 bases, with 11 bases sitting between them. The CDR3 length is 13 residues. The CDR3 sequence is CASSPKIGYGYTF. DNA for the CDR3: TGTGCCAGCAGCCCGAAAATTGGCTATGGCTACACCTTC.

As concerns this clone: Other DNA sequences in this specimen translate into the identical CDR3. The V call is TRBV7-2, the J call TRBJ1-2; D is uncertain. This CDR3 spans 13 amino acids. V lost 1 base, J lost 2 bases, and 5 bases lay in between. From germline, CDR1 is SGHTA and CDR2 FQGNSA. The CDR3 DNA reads TGTGCCAGCAGCTTAGGGGCAAACTATGGCTACACCTTC. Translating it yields CASSLGANYGYTF.

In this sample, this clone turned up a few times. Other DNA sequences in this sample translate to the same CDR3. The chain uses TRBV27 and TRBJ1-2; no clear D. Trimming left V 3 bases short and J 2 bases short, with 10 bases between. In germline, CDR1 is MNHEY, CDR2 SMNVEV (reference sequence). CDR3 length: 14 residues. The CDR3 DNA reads TGTGCCAGCAGTTTGTCTGGCAGAAACTATGGCTACACCTTC. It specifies CASSLSGRNYGYTF.

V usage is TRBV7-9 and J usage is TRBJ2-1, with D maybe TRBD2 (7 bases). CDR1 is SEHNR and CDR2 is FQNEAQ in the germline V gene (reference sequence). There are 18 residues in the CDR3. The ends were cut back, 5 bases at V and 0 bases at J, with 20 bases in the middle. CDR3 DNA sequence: TGTGCCAGCAGCACACCCGGGGGGCGGGAGACCTCCTACAATGAGCAGTTCTTC. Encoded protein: CASSTPGGRETSYNEQFF. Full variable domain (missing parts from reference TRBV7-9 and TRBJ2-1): DTGVSQNPRHKITKRGQNVTFRCDPISEHNRLYWYRQTLGQGPEFLTYFQNEAQLEKSRLLSDRFSAERPKGSFSTLEIQRTEQGDSAMYLCASSTPGGRETSYNEQFFGPGTRLTVL.

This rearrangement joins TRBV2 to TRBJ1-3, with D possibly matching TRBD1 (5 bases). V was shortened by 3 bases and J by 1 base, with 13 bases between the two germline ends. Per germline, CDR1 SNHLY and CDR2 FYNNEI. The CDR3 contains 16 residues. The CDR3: CASSDRAPGSGNTIYF. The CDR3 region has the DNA TGTGCCAGCAGTGACAGGGCCCCAGGGTCTGGAAACACCATATATTTT.

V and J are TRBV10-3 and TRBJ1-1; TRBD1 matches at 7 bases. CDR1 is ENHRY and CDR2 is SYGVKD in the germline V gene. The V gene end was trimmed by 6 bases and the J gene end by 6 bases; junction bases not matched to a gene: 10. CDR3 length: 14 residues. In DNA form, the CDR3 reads TGTGCCATCAGGGCACAGGGGCTCGGGGCTGAAGCTTTCTTT. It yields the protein CAIRAQGLGAEAFF.

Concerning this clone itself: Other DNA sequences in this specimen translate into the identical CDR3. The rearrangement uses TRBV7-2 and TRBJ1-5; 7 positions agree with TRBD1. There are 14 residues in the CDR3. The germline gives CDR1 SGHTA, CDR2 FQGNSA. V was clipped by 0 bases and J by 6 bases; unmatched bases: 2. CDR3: CASSLAGGGQPQHF. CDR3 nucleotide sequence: TGTGCCAGCAGCTTAGCAGGGGGCGGTCAGCCCCAGCATTTT.

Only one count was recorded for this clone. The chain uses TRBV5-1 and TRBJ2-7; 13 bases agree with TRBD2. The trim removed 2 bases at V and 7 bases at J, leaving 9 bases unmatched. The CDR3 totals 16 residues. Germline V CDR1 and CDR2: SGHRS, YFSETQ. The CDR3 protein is CASSFVLAGGPGEQYF. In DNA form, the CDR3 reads TGCGCCAGCAGCTTCGTACTAGCGGGAGGGCCGGGGGAGCAGTACTTC.

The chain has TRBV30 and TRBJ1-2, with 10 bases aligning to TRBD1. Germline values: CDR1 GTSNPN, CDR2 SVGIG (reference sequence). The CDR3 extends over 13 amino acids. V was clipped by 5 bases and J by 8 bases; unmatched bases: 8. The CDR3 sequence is CAWGTGALRGYTF. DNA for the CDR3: TGTGCCTGGGGGACAGGGGCCCTTCGAGGCTACACCTTC. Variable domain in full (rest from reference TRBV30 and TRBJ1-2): SQTIHQWPATLVQPVGSPLSLECTVEGTSNPNLYWYRQAAGRGLQLLFYSVGIGQISSEVPQNLSASRPQDRQFILSSKKLLLSDSGFYLCAWGTGALRGYTFGSGTRLTVV.

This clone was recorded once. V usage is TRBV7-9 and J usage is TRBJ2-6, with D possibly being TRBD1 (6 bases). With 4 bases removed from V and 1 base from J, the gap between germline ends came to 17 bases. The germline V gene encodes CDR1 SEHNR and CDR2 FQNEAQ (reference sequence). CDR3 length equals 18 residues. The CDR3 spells CASSSSYREYSGANVLTF. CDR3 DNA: TGTGCCAGCAGCTCCTCCTACAGGGAGTATTCTGGGGCCAACGTCCTGACTTTC.